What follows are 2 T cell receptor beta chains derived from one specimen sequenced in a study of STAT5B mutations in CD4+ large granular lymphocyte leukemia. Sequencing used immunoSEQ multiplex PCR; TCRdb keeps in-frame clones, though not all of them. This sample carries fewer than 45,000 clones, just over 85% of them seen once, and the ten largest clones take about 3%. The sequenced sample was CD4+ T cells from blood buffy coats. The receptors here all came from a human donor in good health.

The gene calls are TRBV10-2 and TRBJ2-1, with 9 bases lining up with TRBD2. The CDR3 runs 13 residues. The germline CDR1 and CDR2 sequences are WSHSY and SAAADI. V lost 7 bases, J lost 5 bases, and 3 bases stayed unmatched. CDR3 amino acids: CASTLAGDNEQFF. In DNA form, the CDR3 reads TGCGCCAGCACCTTAGCGGGAGACAATGAGCAGTTCTTC.

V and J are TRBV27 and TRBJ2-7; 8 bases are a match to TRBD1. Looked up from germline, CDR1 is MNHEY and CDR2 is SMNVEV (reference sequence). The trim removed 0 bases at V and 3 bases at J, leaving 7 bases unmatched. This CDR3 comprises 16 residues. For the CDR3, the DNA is TGTGCCAGCAGTTTATCAGGGGGACAGGCCCGCTACGAGCAGTACTTC. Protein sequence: CASSLSGGQARYEQYF.